This T cell receptor (beta chain) was captured by sequencing in a study of Tregs in tolerant kidney transplant recipients. Study observations and caveats: Donor-specific Treg expansion exceeded global Treg expansion in tolerant patients, suggesting antigen drive.

Trimming shortened V by 5 bases and J by 3 bases, and 13 bases separated the two germline ends. In germline, CDR1 is PRHDT, CDR2 FYEKMQ (reference sequence). The CDR3 consists of 14 residues. Sequenced by immunoSEQ multiplex PCR; TCRdb stores in-frame clones only, minus some. The sample lists 50,000 to 80,000 clones, 95% to 98% occurring once. This clone has only one observation. The antigen is undetermined. Sequencing used Tregs from blood, obtained before the transplant. This TCR derives from a human donor who received a combined kidney and bone marrow transplant. V gene TRBV13 combines with J gene TRBJ2-5; D is uncertain. The CDR3 sequence is CASSPSGEEETQYF. The CDR3 DNA follows: TGTGCCAGCAGCCCTTCGGGTGAGGAAGAGACCCAGTACTTC.